This T cell receptor beta chain was captured by sequencing in a study of beta chain features in type 1 diabetes. Study as a whole: Age, gender and cell yields were similar between patients and healthy donors. The study, taken as a whole, reports: Relative to healthy donors, patients appeared to have naive, central memory and Treg TCRB repertoires that were more similar.

Of note for this clone: Its specificity is unknown.

The whole isolated RNA underwent reverse transcription, so sequencing captured expressed TCRB transcripts. TCRdb's table, derived via immunoSEQ multiplex PCR, lists solely in-frame clones and lacks some. Altogether 810,000 or so clones are present, around a sixth being singletons, with the ten largest covering around 0.02%. V gave up 2 bases and J gave up 1 base; unmatched junction bases: 3. The CDR3 totals 16 residues. Germline V gene sequence: CDR1 MDHEN, CDR2 SYDVKM. The sequence came from a woman younger than 30 in good health. The chain uses TRBV28 and TRBJ2-2; 8 bases align to TRBD1. Input material: naive CD4+ T cells from blood. Written as DNA, the CDR3 is TGTGCCAGCAGTTTACTCGGACAGGGGAACACCGGGGAGCTGTTTTTT. Its protein is CASSLLGQGNTGELFF. The full variable domain, its missing parts supplied by reference TRBV28 and TRBJ2-2, is DVKVTQSSRYLVKRTGEKVFLECVQDMDHENMFWYRQDPGLGLRLIYFSYDVKMKEKGDIPEGYSVSREKKERFSLILESASTNQTSMYLCASSLLGQGNTGELFFGEGSRLTVL.